The sequence of this T cell receptor (beta chain) was determined in a study of response to subunit inactivated influenza vaccine (dated by TCRdb to 2016 to 2019). Turning to the overall study: Deep quantitative T cell receptor repertoire profiling was used in the study to track responses to a trivalent subunit inactivated influenza vaccine. The study at large found these results: According to the authors, only a limited number of new T cells may be recruited by each seasonal influenza vaccination.

Points on this clonotype: Its antigen is not yet known. Base quality data are lacking; no much larger clone is found one base away.

Libraries were prepared through RT-PCR. Sequencing relied on an Illumina HiSeq 2500. TCRdb reran the public reads through fastp at Q25 and MiXCR, keeping productive beta chains. Each CDR3 protein gets just one entry, which takes the most common genes and DNA from the rows behind it. The sample includes 500,000 to 550,000 distinct CDR3 sequences, with around 7.9% observed a single time. The ten largest clones capture around 13% of the sample. V is clipped by 6 bases and J by 0 bases, and the sequence between their germline boundaries is 15 bases long. Inclusive of the bounding cysteine and phenylalanine, the CDR3 is 16 residues long. The read is trimmed to its CDR3 DNA, 48 bases read in frame from base 1.

Sequenced material: PBMCs from blood, taken around 25 months after vaccination. The sequence was collected from a man in his fifties or sixties who received an inactivated influenza vaccine. Donor details come from another sample of the same person, matched by shared clones. This chain is built from TRBV12-3 or TRBV12-4 and TRBJ1-3; a tentative D call is TRBD1 (5 bases match). CDR3 region: CASSRSAGHSGNTIYF. The nucleotide sequence is given as TGTGCCAGCAGCCGGTCGGCAGGGCACTCTGGAAACACCATATATTTT.